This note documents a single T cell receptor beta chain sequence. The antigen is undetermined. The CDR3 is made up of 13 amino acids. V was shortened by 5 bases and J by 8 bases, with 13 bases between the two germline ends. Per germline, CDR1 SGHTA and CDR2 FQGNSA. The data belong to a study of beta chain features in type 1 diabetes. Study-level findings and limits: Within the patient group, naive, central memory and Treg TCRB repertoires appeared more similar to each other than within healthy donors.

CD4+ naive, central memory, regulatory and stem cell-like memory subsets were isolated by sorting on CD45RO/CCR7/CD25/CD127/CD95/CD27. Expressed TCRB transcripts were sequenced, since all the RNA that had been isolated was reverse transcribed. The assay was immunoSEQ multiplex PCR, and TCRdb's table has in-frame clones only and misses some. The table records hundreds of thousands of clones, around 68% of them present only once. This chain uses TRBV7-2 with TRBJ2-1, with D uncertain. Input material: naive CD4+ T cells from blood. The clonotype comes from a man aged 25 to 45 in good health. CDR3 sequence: CASSPQLRDEQFF. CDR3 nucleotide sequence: TGTGCCAGCAGCCCCCAGTTACGGGATGAGCAGTTCTTC.